This T cell receptor beta chain comes out of a study of T cells in Graves' hyperthyroidism and ophthalmopathy. Whole-study results and caveats: Most clonotypes that expanded in the thyroid above 0.001 also showed up in blood.

This clonotype was observed at least ten times. Antigen specificity is unknown. Diagnosis relied on clinical symptoms, serum thyroxine and TRAb, thyroid ultrasound and orbital computed tomography. Fresh 10 ml peripheral blood yielded PBMCs. RNA transcripts served as the template for amplifying TCR beta CDR3 regions. RT-PCR in the first round (using the HTBI primer set) targeted the TCR CDR3. TCRdb fed the multiplex PCR reads into MiXCR, producing one record per CDR3 protein. This table has fewer than 850,000 distinct CDR3 sequences, approximately 15% appearing once. The CDR3 consists of 14 residues. V gave up 4 bases and J gave up 7 bases, with 14 bases separating them.

The sequencing input was blood. This TCR was recovered from a man aged 45-60 years with Graves' hyperthyroidism. V usage is TRBV12-3 or TRBV12-4 and J usage is TRBJ2-1; maybe TRBD1 (6 bases). The CDR3 DNA is TGTGCCAGCAGTTCCTCGACAGGATATAATGAGCAGTTCTTC. It encodes CASSSSTGYNEQFF.